This TCR beta chain was identified in a study of vaccination and CD4 T cells after COVID-19. At the level of the study: Convalescent patients were SARS-CoV-2 positive by nasal swab PCR; about nine mild, one severe. Stimulation of cells relied on overlapping spike peptides derived from SARS-CoV-2, HCoV-NL63, HCoV-OC43 and HCoV-229E.

The Oncomine TCR Beta short-read assay was applied to DNA of cultured CD4+ T cells. Extraction of genomic DNA was performed on cultured CD4+ T cells. TCRdb recomputed calls from the PCR reads with MiXCR, one row per CDR3 protein. The sample has almost 8,500 distinct CDR3 sequences; approximately 70% are singletons. Treatment indicated: roughly 10-day PBMC culture with coronavirus spike peptide pools or control peptides (ViraFEST assay). The ViraFEST method relied on peptide pools to expand antigen-specific T cells, followed by TCR sequencing. Germline CDR1 SGHTA, CDR2 FQGNSA. The CDR3 covers 15 residues. The V and J ends lost 2 bases and 3 bases respectively, with 8 bases between them. Turning to this clonotype: Its target is unknown.

Sequencing used CD4+ T cells from blood, cultured in vitro. This receptor was identified in a human donor who had recovered from COVID-19. This sequence joins TRBV7-2 and TRBJ2-6, with D uncertain. CDR3: CASSLSPDGANVLTF. Written as DNA, the CDR3 is TGTGCCAGCAGCTTATCCCCCGATGGGGCCAACGTCCTGACTTTC.